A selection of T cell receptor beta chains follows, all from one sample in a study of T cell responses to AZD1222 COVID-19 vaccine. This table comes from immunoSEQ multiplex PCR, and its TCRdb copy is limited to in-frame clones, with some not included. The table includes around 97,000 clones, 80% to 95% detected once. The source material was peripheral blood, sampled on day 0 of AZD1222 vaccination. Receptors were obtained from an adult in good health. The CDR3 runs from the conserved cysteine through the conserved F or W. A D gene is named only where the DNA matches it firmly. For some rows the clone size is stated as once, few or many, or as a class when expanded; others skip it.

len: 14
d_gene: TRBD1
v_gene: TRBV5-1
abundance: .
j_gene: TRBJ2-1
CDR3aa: CASSLGTGGNEQFF
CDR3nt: TGCGCCAGCAGCCTAGGGACAGGGGGCAATGAGCAGTTCTTC

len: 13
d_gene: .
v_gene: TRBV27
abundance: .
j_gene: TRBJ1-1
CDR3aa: CASKFSGFTEAFF
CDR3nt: TGTGCCAGCAAGTTTTCGGGATTCACTGAAGCTTTCTTT

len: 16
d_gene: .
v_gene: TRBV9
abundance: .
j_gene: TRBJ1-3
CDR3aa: CASSVNYRETGNTIYF
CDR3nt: TGTGCCAGCAGCGTAAATTACCGGGAAACTGGAAACACCATATATTTT

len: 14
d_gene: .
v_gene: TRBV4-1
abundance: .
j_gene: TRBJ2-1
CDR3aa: CASSQGGAYNEQFF
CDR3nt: TGCGCCAGCAGCCAAGGGGGGGCCTACAATGAGCAGTTCTTC

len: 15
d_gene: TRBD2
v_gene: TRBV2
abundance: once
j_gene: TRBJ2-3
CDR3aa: CASLPSGSYTDTQYF
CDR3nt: TGTGCCAGTCTTCCTAGCGGGTCCTACACAGATACGCAGTATTTT

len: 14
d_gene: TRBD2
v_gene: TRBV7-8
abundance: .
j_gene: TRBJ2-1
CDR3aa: CASSLGGLGNEQFF
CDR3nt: TGTGCCAGCAGCTTAGGGGGACTAGGAAATGAGCAGTTCTTC

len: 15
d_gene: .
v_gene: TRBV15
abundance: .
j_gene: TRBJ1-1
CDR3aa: CATSRDKEFRAEAFF
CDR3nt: TGTGCCACCAGCAGAGATAAAGAGTTCCGGGCTGAAGCTTTCTTT

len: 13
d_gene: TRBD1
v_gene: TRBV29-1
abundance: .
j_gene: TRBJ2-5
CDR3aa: CSAQGARQETQYF
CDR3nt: TGCAGCGCCCAGGGGGCACGCCAAGAGACCCAGTACTTC

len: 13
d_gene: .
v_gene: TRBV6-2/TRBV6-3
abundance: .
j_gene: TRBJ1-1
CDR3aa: CASSRKRGTEAFF
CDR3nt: TGTGCCAGCAGTAGGAAGAGAGGCACTGAAGCTTTCTTT

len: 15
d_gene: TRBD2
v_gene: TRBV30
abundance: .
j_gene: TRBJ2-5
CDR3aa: CAWSRASGDQEIQYF
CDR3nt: TGTGCCTGGAGTAGGGCTAGCGGGGACCAAGAGATCCAGTACTTC

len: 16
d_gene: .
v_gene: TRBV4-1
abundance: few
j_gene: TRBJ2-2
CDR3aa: CASSQDQGRDTGELFF
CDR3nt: TGCGCCAGCAGCCAAGATCAGGGGAGAGACACCGGGGAGCTGTTTTTT

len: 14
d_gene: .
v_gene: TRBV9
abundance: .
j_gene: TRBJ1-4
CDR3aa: CASSVRDRPEKLFF
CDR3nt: TGTGCCAGCAGCGTCCGGGACCGGCCTGAAAAACTGTTTTTT

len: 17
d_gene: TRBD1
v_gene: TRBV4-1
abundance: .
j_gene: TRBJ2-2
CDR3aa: CASSQDKKRTGAGELFF
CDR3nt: TGCGCCAGCAGCCAAGATAAAAAAAGGACAGGGGCCGGGGAGCTGTTTTTT

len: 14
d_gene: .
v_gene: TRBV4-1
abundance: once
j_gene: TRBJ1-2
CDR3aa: CASRPTGSNYGYTF
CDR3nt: TGCGCCAGCAGGCCGACAGGCAGCAACTATGGCTACACCTTC

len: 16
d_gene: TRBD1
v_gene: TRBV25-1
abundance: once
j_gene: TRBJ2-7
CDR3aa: CASSGRTGGSSYEQYF
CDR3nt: TGTGCCAGCAGTGGCCGGACAGGGGGCAGCTCCTACGAGCAGTACTTC

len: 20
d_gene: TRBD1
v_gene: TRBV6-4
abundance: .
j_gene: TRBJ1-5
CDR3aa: CASSDSKSGTAFISNQPQHF
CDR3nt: TGTGCCAGCAGTGACTCGAAGTCCGGGACAGCTTTTATCAGCAATCAGCCCCAGCATTTT

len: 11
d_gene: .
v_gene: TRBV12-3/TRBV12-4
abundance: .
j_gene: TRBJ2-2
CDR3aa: CAISNTGELFF
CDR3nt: TGTGCCATCTCGAACACCGGGGAGCTGTTTTTT

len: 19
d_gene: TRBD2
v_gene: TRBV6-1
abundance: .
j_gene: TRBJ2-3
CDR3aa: CASSEAPPGGAGGTDTQYF
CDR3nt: TGTGCCAGCAGTGAAGCGCCCCCGGGGGGAGCGGGGGGGACAGATACGCAGTATTTT

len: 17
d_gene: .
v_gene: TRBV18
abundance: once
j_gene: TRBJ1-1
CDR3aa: CASSPHALSGGYTEAFF
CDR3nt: TGTGCCAGCTCACCACACGCCCTCTCCGGGGGGTACACTGAAGCTTTCTTT

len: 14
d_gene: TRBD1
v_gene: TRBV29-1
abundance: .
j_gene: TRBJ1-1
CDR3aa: CSVVGGDSRTEAFF
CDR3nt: TGCAGCGTTGTGGGGGGGGACAGTCGAACTGAAGCTTTCTTT

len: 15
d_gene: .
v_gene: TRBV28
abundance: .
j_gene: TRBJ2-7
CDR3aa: CASSLLDSTGNEQYF
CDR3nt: TGTGCCAGCAGTTTACTTGACAGTACCGGGAACGAGCAGTACTTC

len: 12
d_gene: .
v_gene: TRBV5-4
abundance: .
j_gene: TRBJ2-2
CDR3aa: CASSPGTGELFF
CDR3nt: TGTGCCAGCAGCCCTGGGACCGGGGAGCTGTTTTTT

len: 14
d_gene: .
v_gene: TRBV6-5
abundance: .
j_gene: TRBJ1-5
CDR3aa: CASSYSVRLSAPAF
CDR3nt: TGTGCCAGCAGTTACTCGGTAAGGTTATCAGCCCCAGCATTT

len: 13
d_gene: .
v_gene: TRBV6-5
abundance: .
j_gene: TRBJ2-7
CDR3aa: CASTQGMGGEQYF
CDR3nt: TGTGCCAGCACTCAAGGGATGGGAGGCGAGCAGTACTTC

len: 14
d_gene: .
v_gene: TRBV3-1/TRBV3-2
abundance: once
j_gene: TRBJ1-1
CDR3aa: CASSLTGGNTEAFF
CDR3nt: TGTGCCAGCAGCCTAACTGGGGGGAACACTGAAGCTTTCTTT

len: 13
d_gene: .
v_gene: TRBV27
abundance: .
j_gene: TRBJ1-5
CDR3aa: CASSYGGNQPQHF
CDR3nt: TGTGCCAGCAGTTATGGGGGAAATCAGCCCCAGCATTTT

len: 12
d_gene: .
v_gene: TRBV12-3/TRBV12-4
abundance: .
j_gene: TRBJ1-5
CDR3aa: CASSLAGQPQHF
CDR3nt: TGTGCCAGCAGTTTAGCGGGTCAGCCCCAGCATTTT

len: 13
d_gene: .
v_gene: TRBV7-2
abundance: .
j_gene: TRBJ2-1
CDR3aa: CASSLGPNNEQFF
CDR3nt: TGTGCCAGCAGCTTAGGTCCTAACAATGAGCAGTTCTTC

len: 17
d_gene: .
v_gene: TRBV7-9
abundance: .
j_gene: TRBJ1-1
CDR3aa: CASSPRDGASMNTEAFF
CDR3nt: TGTGCCAGCAGCCCCCGGGATGGGGCCAGCATGAACACTGAAGCTTTCTTT

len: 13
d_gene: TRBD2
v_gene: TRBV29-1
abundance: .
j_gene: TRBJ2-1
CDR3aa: CSVGGRRYNEQFF
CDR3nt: TGCAGCGTTGGCGGGAGAAGATACAATGAGCAGTTCTTC

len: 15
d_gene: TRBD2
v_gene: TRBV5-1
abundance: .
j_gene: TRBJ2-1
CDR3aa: CASSLAGGPVDEQFF
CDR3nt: TGCGCCAGCAGTTTAGCGGGGGGGCCCGTCGATGAGCAGTTCTTC

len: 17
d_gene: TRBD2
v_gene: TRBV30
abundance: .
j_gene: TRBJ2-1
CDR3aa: CAWSASGGFPSYNEQFF
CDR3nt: TGTGCCTGGAGTGCTAGCGGGGGGTTCCCCTCCTACAATGAGCAGTTCTTC

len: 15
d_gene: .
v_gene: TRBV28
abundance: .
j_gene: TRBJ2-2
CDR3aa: CASSPRQGRTGELFF
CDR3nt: TGTGCCAGCAGCCCGCGGCAGGGGAGAACCGGGGAGCTGTTTTTT

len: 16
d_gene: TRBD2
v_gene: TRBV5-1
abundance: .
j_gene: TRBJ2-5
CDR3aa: CASRPPGSSGGETQYF
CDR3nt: TGCGCCAGCAGACCCCCCGGCTCTAGCGGGGGCGAGACCCAGTACTTC

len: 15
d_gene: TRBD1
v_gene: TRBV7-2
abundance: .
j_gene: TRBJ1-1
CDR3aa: CASSPRTTGYTEAFF
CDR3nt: TGTGCCAGCAGCCCACGCACGACAGGGTACACTGAAGCTTTCTTT

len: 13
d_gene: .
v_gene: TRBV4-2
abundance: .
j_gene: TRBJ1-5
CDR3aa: CAAAGARDQPQHF
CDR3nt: TGTGCCGCGGCGGGGGCCAGAGATCAGCCCCAGCATTTT

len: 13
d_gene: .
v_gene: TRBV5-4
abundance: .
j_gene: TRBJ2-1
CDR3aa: CASSSKANNEQFF
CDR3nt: TGTGCCAGCAGCTCTAAGGCGAACAATGAGCAGTTCTTC

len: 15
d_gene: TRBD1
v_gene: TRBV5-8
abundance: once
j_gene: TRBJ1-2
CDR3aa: CASSFRDRDDYGYTF
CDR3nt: TGTGCCAGCAGCTTCCGGGACAGGGATGACTATGGCTACACCTTC

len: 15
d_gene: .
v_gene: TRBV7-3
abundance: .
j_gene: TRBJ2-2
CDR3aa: CASSLIPSQAGELFF
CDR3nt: TGTGCCAGCAGCTTAATTCCTAGTCAGGCCGGGGAGCTGTTTTTT

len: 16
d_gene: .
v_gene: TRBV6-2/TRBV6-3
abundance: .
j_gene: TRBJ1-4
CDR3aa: CASSYSIRELDEKLFF
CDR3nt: TGTGCCAGCAGTTACTCGATCAGGGAGTTGGATGAAAAACTGTTTTTT

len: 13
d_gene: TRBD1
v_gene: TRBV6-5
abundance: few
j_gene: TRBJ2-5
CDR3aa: CASSQGAQETQYF
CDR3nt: TGTGCCAGCAGTCAGGGGGCCCAAGAGACCCAGTACTTC

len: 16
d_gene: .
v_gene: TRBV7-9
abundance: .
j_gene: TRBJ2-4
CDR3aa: CASSPPSTLAKNIQYF
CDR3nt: TGTGCCAGCAGCCCCCCTTCGACACTAGCCAAAAACATTCAGTACTTC

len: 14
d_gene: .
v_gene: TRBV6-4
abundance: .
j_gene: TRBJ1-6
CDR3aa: CASSALSYNSPLHF
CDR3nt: TGTGCCAGCAGTGCCCTGTCCTATAATTCACCCCTCCACTTT